Included here is one TCR beta chain sequence, with context. This sample was included in a study of blood T cell repertoires in COVID-19. Study as a whole: The United States, Italy and Spain provided the acute and convalescent COVID-19 samples. PBMCs, B-cell-depleted T cells, or T cells were the source of the cDNA or gDNA that made up the material.

The authors' processing: The assay estimated nucleated cells by amplifying reference gene primers. Sequencing used immunoSEQ multiplex PCR; TCRdb keeps in-frame clones, though not all of them. V, J and clone size are taken as reported in that table, and D and trimming were inferred from the DNA itself. The table lists under 300,000 clones, around 88% of them singletons, with around 5.4% in the top ten. This clonotype originated in a man of 80 years or more with acute or convalescent COVID-19. Sequencing input: peripheral blood.

The CDR3 region has the DNA TGTGCCAGCAGGAGGGAATCGTGGGCTGAAGCTTTCTTT. Its translation is CASRRESWAEAFF. The rearrangement uses TRBV6-5 and TRBJ1-1, with no clear D. Trimming removed 6 bases at V and 6 bases at J, with 14 bases between. CDR1 and CDR2 from the germline V gene are MNHEY and SVGAGI. The CDR3 spans 13 residues.